This record looks at one TCR beta chain sequence and its context. This sample stems from a study of blood T cell repertoires in COVID-19. Whole-study context: Some COVID-19 samples were acute and others convalescent; all came from the United States, Italy and Spain. T cells, B-cell-depleted T cells, or PBMCs supplied cDNA or gDNA.

Per the germline V gene, CDR1 is LNHDA and CDR2 is SQIVND (reference sequence). Germline trimming cut 3 bases from V and 6 bases from J; bases unmatched to any gene: 9. CDR3 length equals 16 residues. Authors' methods: Quantification of nucleated cells was approximated via reference gene primer amplification. The assay was immunoSEQ multiplex PCR, and TCRdb's table has in-frame clones only and misses some. The V and J calls and clone size were taken over from that table, and D and trimming were inferred from the DNA. The repertoire has roughly 200,000 clones, around 82% of them found once; the top ten carry approximately 4.7%.

This receptor was obtained from a man aged 50 or older with active or convalescent COVID-19. This sequence joins TRBV19 and TRBJ2-2; TRBD2 matches 8 bases. The source material was peripheral blood. The CDR3 nucleotides read TGTGCCAGTAGTATTCGGAGCGGGGGTCTCGCCGGGGAGCTGTTTTTT. Translating it yields CASSIRSGGLAGELFF.